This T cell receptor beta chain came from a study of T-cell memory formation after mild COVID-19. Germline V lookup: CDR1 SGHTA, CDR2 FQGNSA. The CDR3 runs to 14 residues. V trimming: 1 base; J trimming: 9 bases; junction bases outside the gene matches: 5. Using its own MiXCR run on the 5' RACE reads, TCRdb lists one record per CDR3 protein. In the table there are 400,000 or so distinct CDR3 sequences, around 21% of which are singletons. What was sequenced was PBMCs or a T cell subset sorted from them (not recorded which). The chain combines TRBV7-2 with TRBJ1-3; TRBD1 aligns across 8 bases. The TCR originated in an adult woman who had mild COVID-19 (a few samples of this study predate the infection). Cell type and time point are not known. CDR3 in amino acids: CASSLVDREGTIYF. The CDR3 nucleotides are TGTGCCAGCAGCTTAGTGGACAGGGAGGGCACCATATATTTT.